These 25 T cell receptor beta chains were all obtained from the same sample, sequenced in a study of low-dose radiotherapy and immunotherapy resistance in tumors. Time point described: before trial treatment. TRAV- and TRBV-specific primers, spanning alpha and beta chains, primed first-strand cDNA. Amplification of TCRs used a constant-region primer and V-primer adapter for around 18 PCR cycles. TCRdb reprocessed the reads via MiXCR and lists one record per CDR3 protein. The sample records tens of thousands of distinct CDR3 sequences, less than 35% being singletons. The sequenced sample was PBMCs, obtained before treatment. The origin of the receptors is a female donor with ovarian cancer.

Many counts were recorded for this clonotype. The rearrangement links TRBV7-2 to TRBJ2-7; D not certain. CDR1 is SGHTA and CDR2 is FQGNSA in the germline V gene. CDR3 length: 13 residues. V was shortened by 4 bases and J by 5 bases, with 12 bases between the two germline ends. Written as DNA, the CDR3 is TGTGCCAGCAGCTCCCCGCCGGTAAACGAGCAGTACTTC. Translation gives CASSSPPVNEQYF.

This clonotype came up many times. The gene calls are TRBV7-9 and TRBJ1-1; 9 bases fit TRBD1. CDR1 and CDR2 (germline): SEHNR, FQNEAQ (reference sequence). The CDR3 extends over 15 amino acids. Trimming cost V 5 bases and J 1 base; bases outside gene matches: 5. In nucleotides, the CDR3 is TGTGCCAGCAGCAAGACAGGGGGGACGAACACTGAAGCTTTCTTT. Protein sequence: CASSKTGGTNTEAFF.

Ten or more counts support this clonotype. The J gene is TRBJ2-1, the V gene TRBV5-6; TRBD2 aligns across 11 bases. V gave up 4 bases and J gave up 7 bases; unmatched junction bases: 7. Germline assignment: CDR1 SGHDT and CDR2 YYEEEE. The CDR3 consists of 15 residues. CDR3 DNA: TGTGCCAGCAGCCTGACTAGCGGGATTTGGAATGAGCAGTTCTTC. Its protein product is CASSLTSGIWNEQFF.

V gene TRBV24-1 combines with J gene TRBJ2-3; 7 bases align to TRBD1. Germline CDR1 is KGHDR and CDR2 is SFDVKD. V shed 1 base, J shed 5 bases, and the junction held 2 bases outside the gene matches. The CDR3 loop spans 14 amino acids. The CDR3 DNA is TGTGCCACCAGTGATTTTCCAGGGGGAGATACGCAGTATTTT. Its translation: CATSDFPGGDTQYF.

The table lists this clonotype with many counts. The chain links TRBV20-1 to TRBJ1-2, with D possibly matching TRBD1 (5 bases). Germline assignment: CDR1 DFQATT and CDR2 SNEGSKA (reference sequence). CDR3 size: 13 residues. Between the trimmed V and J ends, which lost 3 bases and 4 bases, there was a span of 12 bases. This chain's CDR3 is CSARAVRGYGYTF. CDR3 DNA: TGCAGTGCTAGGGCGGTGAGGGGCTATGGCTACACCTTC.

The CDR3 protein is CASSLTGGNEKLFF. In DNA form, the CDR3 reads TGCGCCAGCAGCTTGACAGGGGGTAATGAAAAACTGTTTTTT. The chain employs TRBV5-1 and TRBJ1-4; 8 bases align to TRBD1. This CDR3 is 14 amino acids long. V lost 1 base to trimming and J lost 4 bases; unmatched junction nucleotides: 0. Germline CDR1 SGHRS, CDR2 YFSETQ.

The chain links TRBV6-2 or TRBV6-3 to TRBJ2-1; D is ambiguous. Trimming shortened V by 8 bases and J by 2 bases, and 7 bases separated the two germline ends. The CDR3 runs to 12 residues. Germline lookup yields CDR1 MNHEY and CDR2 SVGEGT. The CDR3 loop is CASRPTYNEQFF. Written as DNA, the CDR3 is TGTGCCAGCCGACCTACCTACAATGAGCAGTTCTTC.

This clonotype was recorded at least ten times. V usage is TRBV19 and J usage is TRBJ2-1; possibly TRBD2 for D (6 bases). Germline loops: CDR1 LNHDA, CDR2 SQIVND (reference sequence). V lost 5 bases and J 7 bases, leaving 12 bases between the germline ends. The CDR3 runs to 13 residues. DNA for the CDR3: TGTGCCAGTAGTCCGGGGAGGAAAAATGAGCAGTTCTTC. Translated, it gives CASSPGRKNEQFF.

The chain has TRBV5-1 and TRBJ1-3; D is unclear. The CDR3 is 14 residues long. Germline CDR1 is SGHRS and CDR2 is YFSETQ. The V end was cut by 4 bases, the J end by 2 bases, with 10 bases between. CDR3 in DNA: TGCGCCAGCAGCGTCAGAGGCACTGGAAACACCATATATTTT. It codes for CASSVRGTGNTIYF.

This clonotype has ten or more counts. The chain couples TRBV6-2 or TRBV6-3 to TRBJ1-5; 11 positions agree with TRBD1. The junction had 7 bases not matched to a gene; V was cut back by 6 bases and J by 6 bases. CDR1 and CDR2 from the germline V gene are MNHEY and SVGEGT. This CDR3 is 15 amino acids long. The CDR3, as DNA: TGTGCCAGCAGGGGAGGACAGGGGGCCTTTCAGCCCCAGCATTTT. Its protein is CASRGGQGAFQPQHF.

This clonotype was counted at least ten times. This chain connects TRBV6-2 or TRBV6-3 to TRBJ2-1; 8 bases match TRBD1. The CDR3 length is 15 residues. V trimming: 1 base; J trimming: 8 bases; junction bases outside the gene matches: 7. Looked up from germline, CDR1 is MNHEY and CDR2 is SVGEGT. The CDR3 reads CASSYYVTGVYEQFF. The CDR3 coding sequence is TGTGCCAGCAGTTACTACGTGACAGGGGTTTATGAGCAGTTCTTC.

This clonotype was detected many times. CDR3 loop: CASSYGRTDTQYF. The DNA of the CDR3 is TGTGCCAGCAGCTATGGCCGCACAGATACGCAGTATTTT. The chain carries TRBV7-9 and TRBJ2-3; D call uncertain. The V and J ends lost 4 bases and 1 base respectively, with 6 bases between them. There are 13 residues in the CDR3. The V gene's germline CDR1 is SEHNR and CDR2 FQNEAQ (reference sequence).

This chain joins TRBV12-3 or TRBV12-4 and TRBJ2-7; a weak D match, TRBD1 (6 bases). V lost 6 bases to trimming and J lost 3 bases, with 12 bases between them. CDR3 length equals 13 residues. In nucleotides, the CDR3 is TGTGCCAGCAGCAATCAGGGGTACTACGAGCAGTACTTC. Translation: CASSNQGYYEQYF.

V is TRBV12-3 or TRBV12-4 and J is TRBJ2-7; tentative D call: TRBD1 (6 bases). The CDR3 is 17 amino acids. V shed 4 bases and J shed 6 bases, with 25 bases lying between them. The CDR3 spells CASSSDRLRSRGAEQYF. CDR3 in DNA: TGTGCCAGCAGTTCCGACAGGCTTCGTTCCAGGGGCGCCGAGCAGTACTTC.

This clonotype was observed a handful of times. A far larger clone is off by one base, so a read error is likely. The CDR3 loop reads CASSYSRQRPGEAFF. CDR3 bases: TGTGCCAGCAGTTACTCGAGACAGAGGCCCGGTGAAGCTTTCTTT. The chain is built from TRBV6-2 or TRBV6-3 and TRBJ1-1; D might be TRBD1 (5 bases). Germline CDR1 MNHEY, CDR2 SVGEGT. The CDR3 contains 15 residues. The V end was cut by 0 bases, the J end by 7 bases, with 15 bases between.

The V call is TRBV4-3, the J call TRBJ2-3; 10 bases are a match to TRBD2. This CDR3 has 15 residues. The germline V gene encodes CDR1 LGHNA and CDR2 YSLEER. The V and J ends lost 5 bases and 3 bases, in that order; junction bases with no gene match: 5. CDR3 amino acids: CASSISGLATDTQYF. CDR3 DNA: TGCGCCAGCAGCATATCGGGACTAGCGACAGATACGCAGTATTTT.

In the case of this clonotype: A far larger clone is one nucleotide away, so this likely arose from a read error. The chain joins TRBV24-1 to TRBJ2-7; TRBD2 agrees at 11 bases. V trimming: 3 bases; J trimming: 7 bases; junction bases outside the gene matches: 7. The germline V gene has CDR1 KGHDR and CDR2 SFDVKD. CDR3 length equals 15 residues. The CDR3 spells CATSDRLAGGGEQYF. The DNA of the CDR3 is TGTGCCACCAGTGATCGTCTAGCGGGAGGTGGTGAGCAGTACTTC.

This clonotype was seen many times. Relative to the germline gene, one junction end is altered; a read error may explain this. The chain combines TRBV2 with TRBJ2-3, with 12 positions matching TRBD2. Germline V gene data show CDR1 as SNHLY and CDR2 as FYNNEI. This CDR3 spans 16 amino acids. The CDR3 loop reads CASSQASGGASDTQYF. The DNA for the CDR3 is TGTGCCAGCAGTCAAGCTAGCGGGGGGGCCTCAGATACGCAGTATTTT.

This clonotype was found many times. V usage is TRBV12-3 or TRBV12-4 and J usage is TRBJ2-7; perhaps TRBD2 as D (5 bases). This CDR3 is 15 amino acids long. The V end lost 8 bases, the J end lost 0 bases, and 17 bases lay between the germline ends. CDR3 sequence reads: CASRFSAAGSYEQYF. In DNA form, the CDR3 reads TGTGCCAGCCGATTTAGCGCGGCAGGCTCCTACGAGCAGTACTTC.

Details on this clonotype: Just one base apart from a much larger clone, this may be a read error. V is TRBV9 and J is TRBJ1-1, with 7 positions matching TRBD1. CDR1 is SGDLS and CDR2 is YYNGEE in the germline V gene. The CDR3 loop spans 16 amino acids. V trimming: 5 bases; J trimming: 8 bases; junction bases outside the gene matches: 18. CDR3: CASSESPRQGSKEAFF. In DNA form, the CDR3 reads TGTGCCAGCAGTGAGTCTCCGAGACAGGGCTCCAAGGAAGCTTTCTTT.

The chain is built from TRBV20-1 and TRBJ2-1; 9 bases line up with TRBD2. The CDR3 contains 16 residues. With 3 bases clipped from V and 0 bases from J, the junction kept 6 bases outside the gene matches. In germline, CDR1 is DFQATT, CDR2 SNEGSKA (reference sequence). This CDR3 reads CSASPAGGASYNEQFF. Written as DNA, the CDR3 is TGCAGTGCTAGTCCGGCGGGAGGGGCCTCCTACAATGAGCAGTTCTTC.

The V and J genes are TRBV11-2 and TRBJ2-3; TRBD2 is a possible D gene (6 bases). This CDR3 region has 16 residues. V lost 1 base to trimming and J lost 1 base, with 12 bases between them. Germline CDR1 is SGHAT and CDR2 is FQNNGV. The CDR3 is CASSLGGGMGTDTQYF. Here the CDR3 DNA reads TGTGCCAGCAGCTTAGGTGGCGGGATGGGCACAGATACGCAGTATTTT.

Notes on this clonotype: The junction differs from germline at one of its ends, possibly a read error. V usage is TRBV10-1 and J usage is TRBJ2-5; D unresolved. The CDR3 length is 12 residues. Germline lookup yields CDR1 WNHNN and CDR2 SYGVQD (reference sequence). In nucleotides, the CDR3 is TGTGCCAGCAGTTTAGACGGGGAGACCCAGTACTTC. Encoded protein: CASSLDGETQYF.

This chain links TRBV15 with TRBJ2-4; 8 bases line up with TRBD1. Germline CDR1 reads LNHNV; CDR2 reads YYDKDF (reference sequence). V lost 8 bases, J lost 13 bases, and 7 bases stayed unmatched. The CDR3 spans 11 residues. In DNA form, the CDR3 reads TGTGCCACCGGGGCAGGGGGCATACAGTACTTC. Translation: CATGAGGIQYF.

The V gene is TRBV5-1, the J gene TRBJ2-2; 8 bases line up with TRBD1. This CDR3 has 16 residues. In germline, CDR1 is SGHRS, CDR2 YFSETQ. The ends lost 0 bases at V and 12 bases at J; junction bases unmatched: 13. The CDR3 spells CASSLGQGNTGEQLFF. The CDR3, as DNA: TGCGCCAGCAGCTTGGGACAGGGGAACACCGGGGAGCAGCTGTTTTTT.